The 12 T cell receptor beta chains given below trace back to one sample, sequenced in a study of cytomegalovirus exposure and HLA in healthy donors. PCR used 60 Vbeta primers and 13 Jbeta primers. Method: immunoSEQ multiplex PCR; TCRdb's copy keeps in-frame clones and lacks some. The data show some 150,000 clones, 85% to 90% seen once. Sample: PBMCs. These TCRs come from a woman in her 30s in good health and CMV-seronegative.

J is TRBJ2-1 and V is TRBV30, with TRBD1 matching 9 bases. CDR3 length: 14 residues. Germline V gene data show CDR1 as GTSNPN and CDR2 as SVGIG (reference sequence). V was clipped by 3 bases and J by 9 bases; unmatched bases: 9. In nucleotides, the CDR3 is TGTGCCTGGAGGCGAGGACAGGGGTCGAGTGAGCAGTTCTTC. Residues: CAWRRGQGSSEQFF.

This clone occurred a few times. The rearrangement joins TRBV30 to TRBJ2-5; TRBD2 matches at 10 bases. The V segment lost 2 bases and the J segment 5 bases; nucleotides outside the gene matches: 14. The CDR3 length is 17 residues. Germline V gene data show CDR1 as GTSNPN and CDR2 as SVGIG (reference sequence). CDR3 residues: CAWSRPLAGVGGETQYF. The CDR3 coding sequence is TGTGCCTGGAGTCGACCTCTAGCGGGAGTAGGCGGGGAGACCCAGTACTTC.

V is TRBV7-2 and J is TRBJ1-1; 7 bases map to TRBD1. V trimming: 1 base; J trimming: 4 bases; junction bases outside the gene matches: 9. The CDR3 covers 16 residues. The germline V gene encodes CDR1 SGHTA and CDR2 FQGNSA. CDR3 in amino acids: CASSLVMGRGATEAFF. The CDR3 DNA follows: TGTGCCAGCAGCTTAGTTATGGGCAGGGGGGCCACTGAAGCTTTCTTT.

The V gene is TRBV28, the J gene TRBJ2-1; TRBD2 agrees at 9 bases. Per germline, CDR1 MDHEN and CDR2 SYDVKM. With 2 bases clipped from V and 4 bases from J, the junction kept 3 bases outside the gene matches. This CDR3 comprises 15 residues. CDR3 nucleotides: TGTGCCAGCAGTTTAGGGACTAGCTCATACAATGAGCAGTTCTTC. It yields the protein CASSLGTSSYNEQFF. Full variable domain (missing parts from reference TRBV28 and TRBJ2-1): DVKVTQSSRYLVKRTGEKVFLECVQDMDHENMFWYRQDPGLGLRLIYFSYDVKMKEKGDIPEGYSVSREKKERFSLILESASTNQTSMYLCASSLGTSSYNEQFFGPGTRLTVL.

This rearrangement joins TRBV7-2 to TRBJ2-5; 11 bases align to TRBD2. Germline values: CDR1 SGHTA, CDR2 FQGNSA. V was clipped by 3 bases and J by 0 bases; unmatched bases: 3. The CDR3 has 16 residues. The CDR3 DNA is TGTGCCAGCAGCTTGACTAGCGGGATGTACCAAGAGACCCAGTACTTC. The encoded protein is CASSLTSGMYQETQYF.

The V and J genes are TRBV5-1 and TRBJ2-1, with D possibly TRBD1 on 6 matching bases. This CDR3 comprises 16 residues. Trimming removed 5 bases at V and 6 bases at J, with 21 bases between. Germline V lookup: CDR1 SGHRS, CDR2 YFSETQ. The CDR3 reads CASSGGTGSPVNEQFF. The CDR3 DNA sequence: TGCGCCAGCAGTGGGGGTACAGGGAGCCCCGTCAATGAGCAGTTCTTC.

The genes are TRBV27 and TRBJ2-7; 9 bases line up with TRBD2. The V segment lost 3 bases and the J segment 5 bases; nucleotides outside the gene matches: 5. The CDR3 spans 14 residues. CDR1 and CDR2 from the germline V gene are MNHEY and SMNVEV (reference sequence). CDR3 DNA sequence: TGTGCCAGCAGTTTTGTTAGCGGGAGTCACGAGCAGTACTTC. Translating it yields CASSFVSGSHEQYF.

This chain joins TRBV15 and TRBJ2-7; 9 bases agree with TRBD1. This CDR3 spans 15 amino acids. In germline, CDR1 is LNHNV, CDR2 YYDKDF (reference sequence). Trimming took 1 base from V and 5 from J; bases not matched to a gene: 6. Here the CDR3 reads CATSRGQGGSHEQYF. The CDR3 nucleotides are TGTGCCACCAGCAGAGGACAGGGGGGAAGCCACGAGCAGTACTTC.

This rearrangement joins TRBV5-1 to TRBJ2-1, with TRBD2 as a possible D gene (5 bases). Trimming removed 0 bases at V and 3 bases at J, with 10 bases between. The CDR3 runs to 15 residues. Germline V gene sequence: CDR1 SGHRS, CDR2 YFSETQ. CDR3 sequence (DNA): TGCGCCAGCAGCTTGGGCGGGCAGGTCTACAATGAGCAGTTCTTC. Translating gives CASSLGGQVYNEQFF.

The rearrangement links TRBV5-1 to TRBJ2-2; TRBD2 matches at 13 bases. Germline V gene lookup returns CDR1 SGHRS and CDR2 YFSETQ. This CDR3 spans 17 amino acids. The junction had 0 bases not matched to a gene; V was cut back by 1 base and J by 0 bases. The CDR3 DNA reads as TGCGCCAGCAGCTTGACTAGCGGGGGGGCGAACACCGGGGAGCTGTTTTTT. It specifies CASSLTSGGANTGELFF. Full variable domain (outside the CDR3, taken from reference TRBV5-1 and TRBJ2-2): KAGVTQTPRYLIKTRGQQVTLSCSPISGHRSVSWYQQTPGQGLQFLFEYFSETQRNKGNFPGRFSGRQFSNSRSEMNVSTLELGDSALYLCASSLTSGGANTGELFFGEGSRLTVL.

Concerning this clone itself: Within the sample, other DNA sequences also encode this same CDR3. The gene calls are TRBV18 and TRBJ2-7; the D gene is possibly TRBD2 (5 bases). CDR3 length: 13 residues. Per germline, CDR1 KGHSH and CDR2 LQKENI. Trimming cost V 3 bases and J 4 bases, with 10 bases left between them. In DNA form, the CDR3 reads TGTGCCAGCTCACCCTTAGCGCGGTACGAGCAGTACTTC. This translates into CASSPLARYEQYF.

The rearrangement links TRBV28 to TRBJ1-1, with 7 bases fitting TRBD1. Germline-derived CDR1 and CDR2 are MDHEN and SYDVKM. The V gene end was trimmed by 6 bases and the J gene end by 6 bases; junction bases not matched to a gene: 10. This CDR3 is built from 14 residues. CDR3 DNA: TGTGCCAGCAGCTCGACAGGGATTGGGGCTGAAGCTTTCTTT. This sequence encodes CASSSTGIGAEAFF.